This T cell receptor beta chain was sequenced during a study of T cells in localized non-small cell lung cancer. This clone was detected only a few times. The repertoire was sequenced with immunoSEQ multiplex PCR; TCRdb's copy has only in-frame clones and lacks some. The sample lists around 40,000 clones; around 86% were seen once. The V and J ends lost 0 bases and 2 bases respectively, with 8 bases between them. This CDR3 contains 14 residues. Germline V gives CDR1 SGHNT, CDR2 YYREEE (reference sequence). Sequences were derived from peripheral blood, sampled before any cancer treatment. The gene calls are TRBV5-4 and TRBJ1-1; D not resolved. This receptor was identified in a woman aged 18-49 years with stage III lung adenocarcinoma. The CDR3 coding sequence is TGTGCCAGCAGCTTGGCCGGGGATAACACTGAAGCTTTCTTT. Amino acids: CASSLAGDNTEAFF. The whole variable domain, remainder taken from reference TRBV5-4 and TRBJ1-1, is ETGVTQSPTHLIKTRGQQVTLRCSSQSGHNTVSWYQQALGQGPQFIFQYYREEENGRGNFPPRFSGLQFPNYSSELNVNALELDDSALYLCASSLAGDNTEAFFGQGTRLTVV.